This T cell receptor beta chain was observed in a study of T cell responses to AZD1222 COVID-19 vaccine. The study's findings and limits: Repertoires were sampled only after the peak T cell response. Most donors were white British, females outnumbered males, and clonal diversity was possibly underestimated. Spike-specific TCR repertoires showed rising breadth and depth after two AZD1222 doses.

A note on this clone: Its cognate antigen is unknown.

CDR3 length: 13 amino acids. Per germline, CDR1 MGHRA and CDR2 YSYEKL. The J segment lost 7 bases and the V segment lost 4 bases, leaving 6 bases of the junction unmatched. Investigators merged groups given second doses at roughly 4 or roughly 12 weeks. Assay: immunoSEQ multiplex PCR; the TCRdb copy retains only in-frame clones and omits some. The table lists about 75,000 clones, roughly 84% of them singletons, with roughly 18% in the top ten. This receptor was taken from an adult who received the AZD1222 COVID-19 vaccine. The chain couples TRBV4-1 to TRBJ2-7; TRBD1 aligns across 8 bases. The input for sequencing was peripheral blood, taken 28 days after the second AZD1222 dose. CDR3 protein: CASSPRTGREQYF. CDR3 DNA: TGCGCCAGCAGCCCTCGGACAGGGCGAGAGCAGTACTTC.